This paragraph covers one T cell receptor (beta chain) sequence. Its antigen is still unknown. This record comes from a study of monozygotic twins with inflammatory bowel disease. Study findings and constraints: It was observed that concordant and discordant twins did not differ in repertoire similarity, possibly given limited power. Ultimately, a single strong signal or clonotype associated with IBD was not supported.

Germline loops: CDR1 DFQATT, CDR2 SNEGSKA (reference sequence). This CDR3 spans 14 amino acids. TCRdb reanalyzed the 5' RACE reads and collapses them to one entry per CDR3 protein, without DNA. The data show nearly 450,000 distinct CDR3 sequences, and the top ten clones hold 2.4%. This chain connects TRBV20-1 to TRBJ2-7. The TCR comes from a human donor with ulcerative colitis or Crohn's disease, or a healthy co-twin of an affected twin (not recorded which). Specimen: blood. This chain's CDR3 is CSARAHGHLNEQYF.